A single sample gave rise to the 9 T cell receptor beta chains below, sequenced in a study of beta chain features in type 1 diabetes. Every isolated RNA sample was fully reverse transcribed, so sequencing captured expressed TCRB transcripts. Clones were sequenced by immunoSEQ multiplex PCR, and TCRdb holds only the in-frame ones, with some missing. The table lists around 300,000 clones, roughly 15% of them singletons, with over 5% in the top ten. The sample was central memory CD4+ T cells from blood. The receptors stem from a man in his thirties or forties in good health.

This clone occurred a few times. This chain links TRBV2 with TRBJ2-3; D unclear. CDR1 and CDR2 (germline): SNHLY, FYNNEI. V lost 0 bases and J lost 8, with 9 bases in between. CDR3 size: 13 residues. The CDR3 loop is CASSEAFGGTQYF. The CDR3 DNA is TGTGCCAGCAGTGAAGCATTTGGCGGTACGCAGTATTTT.

This clone was seen a handful of times. The CDR3 nucleotides are TGTGCCAGCACCCTTTACACTGAAGCTTTCTTT. Its protein is CASTLYTEAFF. This rearrangement joins TRBV6-6 to TRBJ1-1; no clear D gene. CDR3 length: 11 amino acids. The ends were cut back, 7 bases at V and 3 bases at J, with 6 bases in the middle. CDR1 is MNHNY, CDR2 SVGAGI, per germline (reference sequence).

There are a few counts of this clone. The sample holds other DNA sequences that translate to the same CDR3. This sequence joins TRBV18 and TRBJ1-1; D gene ambiguous. This CDR3 spans 14 amino acids. CDR1 is KGHSH and CDR2 is LQKENI in the germline V gene. Between the trimmed V and J ends, which lost 2 bases and 1 base, there was a span of 8 bases. The CDR3 reads CASSPGRTNTEAFF. The CDR3 nucleotides are TGTGCCAGCTCACCAGGACGGACGAACACTGAAGCTTTCTTT.

The V gene is TRBV7-2, the J gene TRBJ1-2, with TRBD1 as a possible D gene (5 bases). Trimming took off 4 bases at V and 10 bases at J, with 19 bases between the two ends. The CDR3 covers 14 residues. CDR1 is SGHTA and CDR2 is FQGNSA in the germline V gene. The CDR3 loop reads CASSSTRLGGDYTF. The CDR3 region has the DNA TGTGCCAGCAGCTCAACCCGCCTCGGGGGAGACTACACCTTC.

The table lists this clone with a few counts. The rearrangement uses TRBV7-9 and TRBJ1-5, with D possibly matching TRBD1 (5 bases). The V gene's germline CDR1 is SEHNR and CDR2 FQNEAQ (reference sequence). CDR3 length: 17 amino acids. Trimming removed 3 bases from V and 2 bases from J, with 17 bases in between. The DNA for the CDR3 is TGTGCCAGCAGCTTTGGATCTGGGGGAGGCGGCAATCAGCCCCAGCATTTT. Its protein is CASSFGSGGGGNQPQHF.

The chain links TRBV6-6 to TRBJ2-7; TRBD2 matches 7 bases. There are 14 residues in the CDR3. After removal of 5 bases from V and 3 bases from J, the junction contained 7 bases not matched to a gene. Germline loops: CDR1 MNHNY, CDR2 SVGAGI (reference sequence). The CDR3 reads CASSVTGGSYEQYV. The CDR3 coding sequence is TGTGCCAGCAGTGTTACGGGCGGGAGCTACGAGCAGTACGTC.

This clone was picked up a small number of times. Other nucleotide sequences in the sample specify the same CDR3. The chain couples TRBV7-2 to TRBJ2-5; D may match TRBD1 or TRBD2 (5 bases each). V lost 0 bases, J lost 5 bases, and 7 bases lay in between. Per the germline V gene, CDR1 is SGHTA and CDR2 is FQGNSA. This CDR3 is 13 amino acids long. The CDR3 nucleotides are TGTGCCAGCAGCTTAGCGGGGGTGGAGACCCAGTACTTC. Protein: CASSLAGVETQYF.

This clone came up a few times. This chain connects TRBV11-2 to TRBJ2-7; no definite D call. Trimming stripped 5 bases from V and 3 bases from J, with 5 bases between. The CDR3 loop spans 11 amino acids. Germline loops: CDR1 SGHAT, CDR2 FQNNGV. CDR3 region: CASSAYYEQYF. CDR3 in DNA: TGTGCCAGCAGCGCGTACTACGAGCAGTACTTC.

This clone was observed a few times. The rearrangement uses TRBV29-1 and TRBJ2-7; D might be TRBD2 (6 bases). CDR1 and CDR2 from the germline V gene are SQVTM and ANQGSEA. Trimming left V 2 bases short and J 5 bases short, with 13 bases between. This CDR3 spans 13 amino acids. CDR3 residues: CSVERDSSHEQYF. The CDR3 bases are TGCAGCGTTGAAAGGGACTCTAGCCACGAGCAGTACTTC.